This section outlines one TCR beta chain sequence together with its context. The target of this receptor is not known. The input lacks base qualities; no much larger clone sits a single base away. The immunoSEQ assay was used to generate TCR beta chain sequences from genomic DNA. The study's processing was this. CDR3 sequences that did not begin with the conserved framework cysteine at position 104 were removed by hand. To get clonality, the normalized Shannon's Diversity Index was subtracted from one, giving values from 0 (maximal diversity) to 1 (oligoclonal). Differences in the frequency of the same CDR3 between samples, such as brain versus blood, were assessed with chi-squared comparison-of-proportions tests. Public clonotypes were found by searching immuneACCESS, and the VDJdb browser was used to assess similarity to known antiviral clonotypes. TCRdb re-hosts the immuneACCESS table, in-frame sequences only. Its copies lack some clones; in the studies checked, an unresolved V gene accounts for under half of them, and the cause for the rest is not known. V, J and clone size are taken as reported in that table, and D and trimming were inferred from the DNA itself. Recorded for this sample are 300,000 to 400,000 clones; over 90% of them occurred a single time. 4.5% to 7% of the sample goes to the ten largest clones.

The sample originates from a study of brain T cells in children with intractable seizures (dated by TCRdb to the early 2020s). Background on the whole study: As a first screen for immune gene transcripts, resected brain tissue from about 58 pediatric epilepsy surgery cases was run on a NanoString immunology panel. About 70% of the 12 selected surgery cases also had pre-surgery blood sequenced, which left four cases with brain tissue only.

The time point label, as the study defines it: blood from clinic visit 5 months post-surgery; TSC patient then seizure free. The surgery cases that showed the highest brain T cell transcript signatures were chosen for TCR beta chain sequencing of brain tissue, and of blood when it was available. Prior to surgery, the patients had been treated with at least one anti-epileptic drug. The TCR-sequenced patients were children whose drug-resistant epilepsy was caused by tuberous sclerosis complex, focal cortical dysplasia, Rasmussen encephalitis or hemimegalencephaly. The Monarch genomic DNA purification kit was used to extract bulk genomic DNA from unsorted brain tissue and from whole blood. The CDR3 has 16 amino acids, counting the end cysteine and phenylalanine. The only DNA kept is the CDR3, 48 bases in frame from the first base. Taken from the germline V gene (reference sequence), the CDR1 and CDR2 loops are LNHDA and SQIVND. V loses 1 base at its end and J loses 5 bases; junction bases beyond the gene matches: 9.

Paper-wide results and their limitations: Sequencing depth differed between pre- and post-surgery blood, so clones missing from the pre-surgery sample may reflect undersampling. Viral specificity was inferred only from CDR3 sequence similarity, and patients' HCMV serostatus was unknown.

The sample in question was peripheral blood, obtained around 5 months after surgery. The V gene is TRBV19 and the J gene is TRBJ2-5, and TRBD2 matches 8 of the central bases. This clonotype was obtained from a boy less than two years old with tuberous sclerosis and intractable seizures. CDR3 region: CASSIGRREVGETQYF. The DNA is TGTGCCAGTAGTATAGGAAGGCGGGAGGTCGGTGAGACCCAGTACTTC.